These 3 T cell receptor beta chains share one sample of origin, sequenced in a study of beta chain features in type 1 diabetes. Reverse transcription of all isolated RNA meant that expressed TCRB transcripts were sequenced. Here immunoSEQ multiplex PCR was the method, and the copy in TCRdb shows in-frame clones only, minus some. The sample holds 860,000 or so clones, about a sixth seen once. The specimen sequenced was naive CD4+ T cells from blood. Every receptor here comes from a woman between 18 and 29 years old in good health.

This clone was picked up a small number of times. The chain couples TRBV6-5 to TRBJ2-7; D unresolved. CDR3 size: 11 residues. Trimming took 4 bases from V and 5 from J, leaving 6 bases between them. Germline loops: CDR1 MNHEY, CDR2 SVGAGI. This chain's CDR3 is CASSWADEQYF. The CDR3 nucleotides are TGTGCCAGCAGTTGGGCGGACGAGCAGTACTTC.

The chain has TRBV6-6 and TRBJ2-2; 13 bases match TRBD2. Germline V gene data show CDR1 as MNHNY and CDR2 as SVGAGI (reference sequence). J was trimmed by 0 bases and V by 11 bases; bases with no gene match: 3. The CDR3 contains 15 residues. The CDR3 DNA sequence: TGTGCCGGGGGACTAGCGGGAACGAACACCGGGGAGCTGTTTTTT. This encodes CAGGLAGTNTGELFF.

Concerning this clone: One end of the junction does not line up with germline, which may come from a read error. The J gene is TRBJ2-2, the V gene TRBV9; 10 positions match TRBD2. The germline V gene encodes CDR1 SGDLS and CDR2 YYNGEE. The CDR3 extends over 16 amino acids. CDR3 sequence (DNA): TGTGCCAGCAGCGCCGGACTAGCGGCGAACACCGGGGAGCTGCTTTTT. Translated, it gives CASSAGLAANTGELLF.